This T cell receptor (beta chain) appears in the sequencing data of a study of T cells in Graves' hyperthyroidism and ophthalmopathy. Study background: Specimen type is peripheral blood, collected at initial diagnosis prior to any treatment.

The CDR3 spans 15 residues. The ends lost 5 bases at V and 2 bases at J; junction bases unmatched: 7. This clonotype was seen at least ten times. Its antigen is undetermined. Reasons for excluding patients were uncontrolled infection, other autoimmune disease, pregnancy or lactation. Authors of the study amplified TCR beta CDR3 regions from RNA transcripts. During a first-round RT-PCR of the TCR CDR3, the HTBI primer set was used. TCRdb used MiXCR to reprocess the multiplex PCR reads, holding one entry per CDR3 protein. The profile shows 550,000 to 600,000 distinct CDR3 sequences, 13% to 15% of them singletons. Study-wide points: Prediction of ophthalmopathy progression came a median roughly 6.6 months pre-onset. Within blood appeared most thyroid clonotypes that had expanded above 0.001.

The sequenced sample was blood. The receptor's source is a woman younger than 35 with Graves' ophthalmopathy. The chain combines TRBV12-3 or TRBV12-4 with TRBJ2-3; 7 nucleotides align to TRBD1. The CDR3 bases are TGTGCCAGCAGTATTGACAGGGCCTTCACAGATACGCAGTATTTT. It codes for CASSIDRAFTDTQYF.